The 30 T cell receptor beta chains below were found in one sample sequenced in a study of regulatory T cells in long-lasting Graves disease. Researchers made TCR beta libraries by using iRepertoire HTBI primers and running Arm-PCR on CDR3 regions. From the multiplex PCR reads, TCRdb called clonotypes with MiXCR, one entry per CDR3 protein. The repertoire holds roughly 430,000 distinct CDR3 sequences, with roughly 23% as singletons. The time point was: persistent/refractory GD, antithyroid drugs over 5 years with positive TRAb. With RNA extracted from PBMCs as input, the TCR library was made. The sequencing used peripheral blood mononuclear cells (PBMCs), collected when the disease was refractory, from a patient treated with antithyroid drugs. These receptors were taken from a female donor with Graves disease.

In this sample, this clonotype turned up many times. The chain employs TRBV28 and TRBJ1-2; D possibly corresponds to TRBD1 (6 bases). Germline V lookup: CDR1 MDHEN, CDR2 SYDVKM. Trimming took 6 bases from V and 4 from J, leaving 21 bases between them. This CDR3 has 16 amino acids. In nucleotides, the CDR3 is TGTGCCAGCAGCCCAATTAGGGGGGGATTGAGCTATGGCTACACCTTC. This codes for CASSPIRGGLSYGYTF.

This clonotype has ten or more counts. The J gene is TRBJ2-7, the V gene TRBV28; weak D call: TRBD1 (6 bases). V lost 7 bases to trimming and J lost 5 bases, with 21 bases between them. This CDR3 is 15 amino acids long. CDR1 is MDHEN and CDR2 is SYDVKM in the germline V gene. This CDR3 is CASMGASSYRDEQYF. The CDR3 DNA sequence: TGTGCCAGCATGGGGGCGTCCTCCTACAGGGACGAGCAGTACTTC.

This chain joins TRBV5-8 and TRBJ1-1, with 9 nucleotides matching TRBD1. This CDR3 contains 13 residues. CDR1 is SGHTS, CDR2 YDEGEE, per germline. The trim removed 3 bases at V and 7 bases at J, leaving 4 bases unmatched. The CDR3: CASSWDRDFEAFF. The CDR3 coding sequence is TGTGCCAGCAGCTGGGACAGGGACTTTGAAGCTTTCTTT. Based on the CDR3 plus reference TRBV5-8 and TRBJ1-1, the full variable domain is EAGVTQSPTHLIKTRGQQATLRCSPISGHTSVYWYQQALGLGLQFLLWYDEGEERNRGNFPPRFSGRQFPNYSSELNVNALELEDSALYLCASSWDRDFEAFFGQGTRLTVV.

This clonotype was seen a few times. V and J are TRBV24-1 and TRBJ1-2; D not resolved. The germline CDR1 and CDR2 sequences are KGHDR and SFDVKD. The V end lost 3 bases, the J end lost 4 bases, and 14 bases lay between the germline ends. The CDR3 is made up of 15 amino acids. This CDR3 is CATSDPERDPYGYTF. The DNA of the CDR3 is TGTGCCACCAGTGATCCCGAACGTGATCCCTATGGCTACACCTTC.

This clonotype has a count of ten or more. The chain has TRBV27 and TRBJ2-7; D is uncertain. Germline V lookup: CDR1 MNHEY, CDR2 SMNVEV (reference sequence). The CDR3 loop spans 14 amino acids. V was shortened by 9 bases and J by 2 bases, with 17 bases between the two germline ends. The CDR3 DNA is TGTGCCAGTTCAAACACGGGTGTCGCCTACGAGCAGTACTTC. Its translation: CASSNTGVAYEQYF.

This clonotype has a count of ten or more. The chain joins TRBV12-3 or TRBV12-4 to TRBJ2-7; D assignment may be TRBD1 or TRBD2 (5 bases each). V was clipped by 3 bases and J by 12 bases, with 12 bases between them. The CDR3 length is 11 residues. CDR3 DNA: TGTGCCAGCAGTTTCGGGGACCTAAGGTACTTC. This translates into CASSFGDLRYF.

This clonotype showed up many times. The CDR3 loop reads CASTHRDTVGLNTEAFF. The CDR3 coding sequence is TGTGCCAGCACTCACCGGGACACCGTAGGGTTGAACACTGAAGCTTTCTTT. The V gene is TRBV6-1, the J gene TRBJ1-1; perhaps TRBD1 as D (6 bases). The CDR3 covers 17 residues. V gave up 7 bases and J gave up 0 bases, with 21 bases separating them. Germline V gives CDR1 MNHNS, CDR2 SASEGT.

The chain has TRBV20-1 and TRBJ2-7, with 8 bases lining up with TRBD1. With V trimmed by 4 bases and J by 4 bases, 9 bases remained unmatched. The CDR3 has 14 amino acids. Looked up from germline, CDR1 is DFQATT and CDR2 is SNEGSKA (reference sequence). The DNA of the CDR3 is TGCAGTGCTAAATACGGACAGGGAGGATACGAGCAGTACTTC. Protein: CSAKYGQGGYEQYF.

The DNA for the CDR3 is TGTGCCAGCAGTTTAATGGGACAGGGTAATGAAAAACTGTTTTTT. Amino acid sequence: CASSLMGQGNEKLFF. V is TRBV28 and J is TRBJ1-4, with 9 positions matching TRBD1. The J segment lost 4 bases and the V segment lost 2 bases, leaving 2 bases of the junction unmatched. The length of the CDR3 is 15 residues. Per germline, CDR1 MDHEN and CDR2 SYDVKM.

In its sample, this clonotype was seen many times. The chain joins TRBV6-1 to TRBJ2-7; perhaps TRBD1 as D (6 bases). Trimming stripped 6 bases from V and 2 bases from J, with 17 bases between. Germline values: CDR1 MNHNS, CDR2 SASEGT. The CDR3 is made up of 15 amino acids. The CDR3 coding sequence is TGTGCCAGCAGCTCAGGGGTACAGGGACCCTACGAGCAGTACTTC. This encodes CASSSGVQGPYEQYF.

This clonotype occurred a few times. The chain carries TRBV7-9 and TRBJ2-2; the D is unclear. The length of the CDR3 is 14 residues. CDR1 and CDR2 (germline): SEHNR, FQNEAQ (reference sequence). V shed 4 bases and J shed 3 bases, with 9 bases lying between them. The CDR3 region has the DNA TGTGCCAGCAGCTGGACCCTGTACACCGGGGAGCTGTTTTTT. This gives the protein CASSWTLYTGELFF.

This chain links TRBV3-1 with TRBJ1-2; unclear D gene. The CDR3 totals 15 residues. Germline V gives CDR1 LGHDT, CDR2 YNNKEL (reference sequence). V lost 0 bases to trimming and J lost 4 bases, with 12 bases between them. The CDR3 DNA sequence: TGTGCCAGCAGCCAAGATGCGGGCTTGCCCTATGGCTACACCTTC. Its translation is CASSQDAGLPYGYTF.

In this sample, this clonotype turned up many times. This rearrangement joins TRBV7-8 to TRBJ1-4; TRBD1 might be the D (5 bases). There are 15 residues in the CDR3. V lost 5 bases, J lost 0 bases, and 10 bases lay in between. The germline CDR1 and CDR2 sequences are SGHVS and FQNEAQ. CDR3 bases: TGTGCCAGCAGCGGTGACAGATCAACTAATGAAAAACTGTTTTTT. Residues: CASSGDRSTNEKLFF.

The V and J genes are TRBV10-3 and TRBJ1-4; 7 nucleotides line up with TRBD1. Per the germline V gene, CDR1 is ENHRY and CDR2 is SYGVKD. The CDR3 loop spans 14 amino acids. J lost 5 bases, V lost 10 bases, and 10 bases had no gene match. In DNA form, the CDR3 reads TGTGCCACCGGGACAGCTCAAAGAAATGAAAAACTGTTTTTT. Translated, it gives CATGTAQRNEKLFF.

The CDR3 region has the DNA TGTGCCAGCTTAGGGACTAGCGGGAGCGCTGAGGAGACCCAGTACTTC. It encodes CASLGTSGSAEETQYF. This chain uses TRBV5-4 with TRBJ2-5; TRBD2 matches at 14 bases. The CDR3 contains 16 residues. Germline V CDR1 and CDR2: SGHNT, YYREEE (reference sequence). The V and J ends lost 7 bases and 5 bases, in that order; junction bases with no gene match: 10.

This clonotype was seen ten or more times. This chain links TRBV28 with TRBJ2-7; D unclear. V was pared by 4 bases and J by 6 bases, with 16 bases between. The CDR3 totals 14 residues. Germline loops: CDR1 MDHEN, CDR2 SYDVKM. In DNA, the CDR3 is TGTGCCAGCAGTTCGGATGGGCGGTACGGCGAGCAGTACTTC. Translated, it gives CASSSDGRYGEQYF.

The chain links TRBV9 to TRBJ2-7, with TRBD1 identical over 7 bases. After removal of 0 bases from V and 6 bases from J, the junction contained 9 bases not matched to a gene. Germline V gene sequence: CDR1 SGDLS, CDR2 YYNGEE. This CDR3 has 15 amino acids. The CDR3 nucleotides read TGTGCCAGCAGCGTAGGGAAACTCTCAGGGGGCGAGCAGTACTTC. It is translated as CASSVGKLSGGEQYF.

This clonotype was seen at least ten times. The V and J genes are TRBV28 and TRBJ1-2; 12 bases map to TRBD1. Germline V CDR1 and CDR2: MDHEN, SYDVKM. This CDR3 comprises 16 residues. After removal of 4 bases from V and 7 bases from J, the junction contained 10 bases not matched to a gene. CDR3 sequence (DNA): TGTGCCAGCAGTTCCCGGGACAGGGGGCTCTCGGCTGGCTACACCTTC. As protein: CASSSRDRGLSAGYTF.

The J gene is TRBJ2-4, the V gene TRBV5-4; 8 bases line up with TRBD2. Unmatched junction bases numbered 5, after V lost 0 bases and J lost 0 bases. The CDR3 extends over 17 amino acids. Per germline, CDR1 SGHNT and CDR2 YYREEE (reference sequence). CDR3 sequence: CASSLAGGGIAKNIQYF. For the CDR3, the DNA is TGTGCCAGCAGCTTGGCCGGGGGGGGAATAGCCAAAAACATTCAGTACTTC. Full variable domain (missing parts from reference TRBV5-4 and TRBJ2-4): ETGVTQSPTHLIKTRGQQVTLRCSSQSGHNTVSWYQQALGQGPQFIFQYYREEENGRGNFPPRFSGLQFPNYSSELNVNALELDDSALYLCASSLAGGGIAKNIQYFGAGTRLSVL.

The chain has TRBV4-1 and TRBJ2-2; perhaps TRBD1 as D (5 bases). The CDR3 consists of 16 residues. Trimming left V 0 bases short and J 0 bases short, with 8 bases between. The germline gives CDR1 MGHRA, CDR2 YSYEKL. Written as DNA, the CDR3 is TGCGCCAGCAGCCAAGAAGGGGCAGCGAACACCGGGGAGCTGTTTTTT. Its translation: CASSQEGAANTGELFF.

This clonotype was counted ten times or more. CDR3 in amino acids: CASSSGPGGLNEKLFF. The CDR3 DNA sequence: TGTGCCAGCAGCTCGGGACCGGGAGGGTTGAATGAAAAACTGTTTTTT. This chain uses TRBV7-8 with TRBJ1-4; tentatively, D is TRBD1 (5 bases). The V end lost 4 bases, the J end lost 5 bases, and 17 bases lay between the germline ends. CDR3 length: 16 amino acids. Germline assignment: CDR1 SGHVS and CDR2 FQNEAQ.

This clonotype was detected only a few times. The chain carries TRBV19 and TRBJ1-2; TRBD1 might be the D (5 bases). This CDR3 comprises 15 residues. Germline V CDR1 and CDR2: LNHDA, SQIVND (reference sequence). The ends were cut back, 2 bases at V and 1 base at J, with 11 bases in the middle. CDR3 sequence reads: CASSIRAGLNYGYTF. The CDR3 DNA reads TGTGCCAGTAGTATACGGGCAGGGCTTAACTATGGCTACACCTTC.

This clonotype was picked up many times. The genes are TRBV28 and TRBJ2-2; D is unclear. Germline V gene lookup returns CDR1 MDHEN and CDR2 SYDVKM. The CDR3 runs to 12 residues. The DNA for the CDR3 is TGTGCGGCCAGCCGGCCGGCCGGGGAGCTGTTTTTT. Translating gives CAASRPAGELFF.

This clonotype was counted ten times or more. This rearrangement joins TRBV6-1 to TRBJ1-5; 7 nucleotides agree with TRBD1. V lost 4 bases to trimming and J lost 5 bases; unmatched junction nucleotides: 8. The germline gives CDR1 MNHNS, CDR2 SASEGT. The CDR3 contains 15 residues. The CDR3 loop is CASSGRQGFDQPQHF. For the CDR3, the DNA is TGTGCCAGCAGTGGACGACAGGGTTTTGATCAGCCCCAGCATTTT.

The chain uses TRBV20-1 and TRBJ2-5, with 12 bases identical to TRBD2. J gave up 2 bases and V 1 base, and 2 bases lay outside the gene matches. The CDR3 contains 15 residues. The V gene's germline CDR1 is DFQATT and CDR2 SNEGSKA (reference sequence). The CDR3 here is CSARGLAGGQETQYF. CDR3 DNA sequence: TGCAGTGCTAGAGGGCTAGCGGGAGGGCAAGAGACCCAGTACTTC.

On this clonotype itself: A read error is likely here: a far larger clone is one base away. V gene TRBV11-2 combines with J gene TRBJ2-7; 7 bases agree with TRBD2. Looked up from germline, CDR1 is SGHAT and CDR2 is FQNNGV. CDR3 size: 14 residues. V trimming: 7 bases; J trimming: 6 bases; junction bases outside the gene matches: 12. CDR3 sequence (DNA): TGTGCCAGCACCAGGGACCTGCGGGGGTGCGAGCAGTACTTC. It translates to CASTRDLRGCEQYF.

The chain joins TRBV28 to TRBJ2-5, with 13 bases lining up with TRBD2. The CDR3 spans 15 residues. The germline V gene has CDR1 MDHEN and CDR2 SYDVKM. After removal of 5 bases from V and 7 bases from J, the junction contained 7 bases not matched to a gene. The CDR3 DNA follows: TGTGCCAGCAGTAGGACTAGCGGGGGTAGCGGGACCCAGTACTTC. This codes for CASSRTSGGSGTQYF.

In this sample, this clonotype turned up many times. The chain couples TRBV28 to TRBJ2-7; 14 bases line up with TRBD2. This CDR3 has 21 amino acids. The junction had 19 bases not matched to a gene; V was cut back by 5 bases and J by 1 base. Germline CDR1 is MDHEN and CDR2 is SYDVKM. CDR3 nucleotide sequence: TGTGCCAGCAGTATACCCCCTCCTGCGCCCTGGACTAGCGGGAGGTCCTACGAGCAGTACTTC. Encoded protein: CASSIPPPAPWTSGRSYEQYF.

This chain links TRBV7-8 with TRBJ1-5, with D perhaps TRBD1 (5 bases). CDR3 size: 16 residues. CDR1 SGHVS and CDR2 FQNEAQ come from the germline V gene. The V and J ends lost 4 bases and 2 bases respectively, with 15 bases between them. The CDR3 sequence is CASSWRQGYGNQPQHF. CDR3 nucleotide sequence: TGTGCCAGCAGCTGGAGGCAGGGTTATGGCAATCAGCCCCAGCATTTT.

This clonotype was seen ten or more times. This chain links TRBV18 with TRBJ2-7; D remains ambiguous. CDR3 length: 13 residues. Trimming cost V 4 bases and J 6 bases, with 13 bases left between them. Germline V gene data show CDR1 as KGHSH and CDR2 as LQKENI. This CDR3 reads CASSLTEELEQYF. CDR3 nucleotide sequence: TGTGCCAGCTCACTAACCGAGGAGCTCGAGCAGTACTTC.